The T cell receptor beta chain described here comes from a study of blood T cell repertoires in COVID-19. Study-wide context: The samples span acute and convalescent COVID-19 from the United States, Italy and Spain. T cells, B-cell-depleted T cells, or PBMCs provided the cDNA or gDNA that served as material.

With respect to this clone: This sample includes further DNA sequences coding for the same CDR3.

The CDR3 contains 16 residues. V was pared by 0 bases and J by 1 base, with 0 bases of the junction left unmatched. Germline assignment: CDR1 LGHNA and CDR2 YSLEER. Authors' data handling: Reference gene primer amplification gave nucleated cell count estimates. This table comes from immunoSEQ multiplex PCR, and its TCRdb copy is limited to in-frame clones, with some not included. V and J calls plus clone size are reproduced from that table; the DNA served to infer D and trimming. The data contain about 230,000 clones, 88% of them singletons. V usage is TRBV4-3 and J usage is TRBJ2-3; 11 positions match TRBD2. The specimen was peripheral blood. This clonotype originated in a woman between 55 and 75 years old with acute or convalescent COVID-19. CDR3 in DNA: TGCGCCAGCAGCCAAGAACTAGCGGGGGGCACAGATACGCAGTATTTT. Its protein product is CASSQELAGGTDTQYF.